The 27 T cell receptor beta chains below were found in one sample sequenced in a study of T-cell reconstitution after alpha-beta-depleted transplantation in children. Unique molecular identifiers were incorporated into the prepared TCRbeta library. TCRdb reanalysed the PCR reads using MiXCR and keeps one entry per CDR3 protein. Of about 210,000 distinct CDR3 sequences in the sample, approximately 15% were seen once. Sequenced material: PBMCs, mostly from graft donor cells, taken 360 days after TCRalphabeta/CD19-depleted stem cell transplant. These receptors were taken from a male patient between 2 and 15 years old who had a stem cell transplant for acute lymphoblastic leukemia, so the T cells may come from the graft donor.

The V gene is TRBV7-8, the J gene TRBJ2-3, with 9 positions matching TRBD2. Losses at the gene ends were 1 base for V and 4 bases for J; bases not matched to a gene: 6. There are 16 residues in the CDR3. CDR1 is SGHVS and CDR2 is FQNEAQ in the germline V gene. CDR3 region: CASSLGTAGGPDTQYF. In DNA form, the CDR3 reads TGTGCCAGCAGCTTAGGAACGGCGGGAGGGCCAGATACGCAGTATTTT. Variable domain in full (rest from reference TRBV7-8 and TRBJ2-3): GAGVSQSPRYKVAKRGQDVALRCDPISGHVSLFWYQQALGQGPEFLTYFQNEAQLDKSGLPSDRFFAERPEGSVSTLKIQRTQQEDSAVYLCASSLGTAGGPDTQYFGPGTRLTVL.

This clonotype was observed a few times. The V and J genes are TRBV7-2 and TRBJ2-1, with TRBD2 matching over 11 bases. This CDR3 has 16 residues. V gave up 7 bases and J gave up 7 bases; unmatched junction bases: 12. CDR1 is SGHTA, CDR2 FQGNSA, per germline. The CDR3 DNA follows: TGTGCCAGCACCCCCGGGCTAGCGGGGGGAAAGAATGAGCAGTTCTTC. Protein sequence: CASTPGLAGGKNEQFF.

This chain joins TRBV5-1 and TRBJ2-1; D is perhaps TRBD1 or TRBD2 (7 bases each). V shed 9 bases and J shed 6 bases, with 19 bases lying between them. Germline values: CDR1 SGHRS, CDR2 YFSETQ. This CDR3 has 14 residues. The CDR3 nucleotides read TGCGCCACCCAGTACAGGGGCGGGGGCAATGAGCAGTTCTTC. Protein sequence: CATQYRGGGNEQFF.

This clonotype has a single count. The chain recombines TRBV9 with TRBJ2-3; the D is unclear. The germline V gene encodes CDR1 SGDLS and CDR2 YYNGEE. V was pared by 0 bases and J by 2 bases, with 4 bases between. CDR3 length: 13 residues. The CDR3 coding sequence is TGTGCCAGCAGCGTAGCCCCCACAGATACGCAGTATTTT. Translation gives CASSVAPTDTQYF.

V gene TRBV4-3 combines with J gene TRBJ1-2, with D possibly TRBD1 on 5 matching bases. This CDR3 is 16 amino acids long. Germline V gives CDR1 LGHNA, CDR2 YSLEER. V lost 1 base, J lost 3 bases, and 15 bases lay in between. This chain's CDR3 is CASSQVEGLEYYGYTF. The CDR3, as DNA: TGCGCCAGCAGCCAAGTGGAGGGGTTGGAGTACTATGGCTACACCTTC.

The table lists this clonotype with a few counts. The rearrangement links TRBV27 to TRBJ2-2; possibly TRBD1 for D (5 bases). Germline lookup yields CDR1 MNHEY and CDR2 SMNVEV (reference sequence). The CDR3 sequence is 16 residues long. The V and J ends lost 2 bases and 2 bases respectively, with 12 bases between them. The CDR3 DNA sequence: TGTGCCAGCAGTTTAGTACAGGCTCGAAACACCGGGGAGCTGTTTTTT. Translated, it gives CASSLVQARNTGELFF.

This clonotype was observed at least ten times. The chain recombines TRBV21-1 with TRBJ2-1; TRBD2 was called by the table and not checked on the DNA. TRBV21-1 is classified as a pseudogene. CDR3 length: 16 amino acids. CDR3 coding DNA: TGTGCCAGCAGCAAAGGTCCTAGCTATTCTTACAATGAGCAGTTCTTC. This sequence encodes CASSKGPSYSYNEQFF.

The gene calls are TRBV20-1 and TRBJ1-1, with D maybe TRBD1 (5 bases). The V end lost 0 bases, the J end lost 8 bases, and 16 bases lay between the germline ends. The CDR3 contains 14 residues. The germline V gene has CDR1 DFQATT and CDR2 SNEGSKA (reference sequence). The CDR3 sequence: CSARDQGAWREAFF. The CDR3 DNA sequence: TGCAGTGCTAGAGATCAGGGAGCTTGGCGGGAAGCTTTCTTT.

This clonotype was found a few times. An end of the junction does not agree with germline; a read error may underlie this. This chain connects TRBV5-1 to TRBJ2-5; 14 bases fit TRBD2. CDR3 length equals 15 residues. Germline CDR1 reads SGHRS; CDR2 reads YFSETQ. CDR3 nucleotide sequence: TGCGCCAGCAGCTTGTCGGGACTAGCGGGGGCCCCCCATGAGTTC. This codes for CASSLSGLAGAPHEF.

V usage is TRBV12-3 or TRBV12-4 and J usage is TRBJ2-1, with TRBD2 matching over 12 bases. The CDR3 has 17 residues. V was pared by 5 bases and J by 0 bases, with 5 bases of the junction left unmatched. CDR3 region: CASSPGLAGFSYNEQFF. In nucleotides, the CDR3 is TGTGCCAGCAGTCCCGGACTAGCGGGGTTCTCCTACAATGAGCAGTTCTTC.

This chain joins TRBV12-3 or TRBV12-4 and TRBJ2-1; 7 bases map to TRBD2. V lost 6 bases, J lost 5 bases, and 13 bases stayed unmatched. The CDR3 is made up of 16 amino acids. The chain's CDR3 is CASSPPRLAANNEQFF. For the CDR3, the DNA is TGTGCCAGCAGCCCCCCCCGGCTAGCGGCTAACAATGAGCAGTTCTTC.

The chain recombines TRBV12-3 or TRBV12-4 with TRBJ2-7; the match to TRBD1 covers 12 bases. The CDR3 sequence is 14 residues long. Losses at the gene ends were 6 bases for V and 2 bases for J; bases not matched to a gene: 2. The CDR3 reads CASSGTGGAYEQYF. CDR3 nucleotides: TGTGCCAGCAGCGGGACAGGGGGCGCCTACGAGCAGTACTTC.

This clonotype was seen more than once but under ten times. CDR3 protein: CASSDSPHAANTGELFF. CDR3 DNA sequence: TGTGCCAGCAGTGACTCACCCCACGCAGCGAACACCGGGGAGCTGTTTTTT. The chain links TRBV6-4 to TRBJ2-2; no definite D call. Trimming pared 0 bases from V and 0 bases from J, leaving 11 bases between. Germline CDR1 MRHNA, CDR2 SNTAGT. The CDR3 length is 17 residues.

This clonotype was seen repeatedly, ten times or more. The rearrangement links TRBV15 to TRBJ1-1, with a tentative D call TRBD1 (6 bases). V was clipped by 0 bases and J by 1 base, with 9 bases between them. Germline assignment: CDR1 LNHNV and CDR2 YYDKDF (reference sequence). The CDR3 length is 15 residues. The CDR3 DNA reads as TGTGCCACCAGCAGAGATCGGGGGCGGAACACTGAAGCTTTCTTT. Amino acid sequence: CATSRDRGRNTEAFF.

This clonotype turned up a few times. The J gene is TRBJ2-2, the V gene TRBV5-1, with D maybe TRBD1 (5 bases). The germline V gene encodes CDR1 SGHRS and CDR2 YFSETQ. The CDR3 extends over 17 amino acids. V gave up 2 bases and J gave up 4 bases, with 18 bases separating them. For the CDR3, the DNA is TGCGCCAGCAGCTTATACGGCGATAAAGGGGTCACCGGGGAGCTGTTTTTT. Protein: CASSLYGDKGVTGELFF.

This clonotype has only a few counts. The J gene is TRBJ2-7, the V gene TRBV6-5; D remains ambiguous. The V and J ends lost 10 bases and 0 bases respectively, with 10 bases between them. This CDR3 is built from 12 residues. Germline V gives CDR1 MNHEY, CDR2 SVGAGI. The CDR3 DNA reads TGTGCCACCGGACGGAGCTCCTACGAGCAGTACTTC. It is translated as CATGRSSYEQYF.

The chain combines TRBV7-9 with TRBJ2-2, with a possible D match to TRBD2 (6 bases). Germline CDR1 is SEHNR and CDR2 is FQNEAQ (reference sequence). The V gene lost 4 bases and the J gene lost 8 bases, with 14 bases spanning the gap. This CDR3 is 14 amino acids long. The CDR3 protein is CASSSGSSIGELFF. The CDR3 DNA follows: TGTGCCAGCAGCTCCGGGAGCTCTATAGGGGAGCTGTTTTTT.

This clonotype showed up just a few times. This CDR3 is CSGRASDYEQYF. The CDR3 nucleotides are TGCAGCGGCCGGGCCTCAGACTACGAGCAGTACTTC. The chain recombines TRBV29-1 with TRBJ2-7; D is ambiguous. Germline lookup yields CDR1 SQVTM and CDR2 ANQGSEA. The ends were cut back, 7 bases at V and 3 bases at J, with 13 bases in the middle. The CDR3 contains 12 residues.

The chain couples TRBV5-8 to TRBJ2-1; D is undetermined. This CDR3 contains 14 residues. Looked up from germline, CDR1 is SGHTS and CDR2 is YDEGEE. The germline V and J ends were trimmed by 1 base and 2 bases, with 7 bases remaining between them. CDR3 in DNA: TGTGCCAGCAGCTTGAGGTTAACCTACAATGAGCAGTTCTTC. Translating it yields CASSLRLTYNEQFF.

This sequence joins TRBV20-1 and TRBJ2-5; 10 bases are a match to TRBD1. V lost 6 bases and J lost 5; bases outside the gene matches: 9. Germline V gene sequence: CDR1 DFQATT, CDR2 SNEGSKA (reference sequence). This CDR3 contains 14 residues. In nucleotides, the CDR3 is TGCAGTGCCCACACCGGGACAGGGGTCGAGACCCAGTACTTC. Translated: CSAHTGTGVETQYF.

This sequence joins TRBV5-1 and TRBJ2-1, with D unclear. This CDR3 is built from 14 residues. Trimming took 4 bases from V and 0 from J, leaving 8 bases between them. CDR1 and CDR2 (germline): SGHRS, YFSETQ. CDR3 loop: CASSVISSYNEQFF. CDR3 nucleotide sequence: TGCGCCAGCAGCGTTATAAGCTCCTACAATGAGCAGTTCTTC.

The chain combines TRBV7-2 with TRBJ2-2; D possibly corresponds to TRBD2 (5 bases). Trimming took 5 bases from V and 9 from J, leaving 10 bases between them. The CDR3 is 12 amino acids. CDR1 and CDR2 (germline): SGHTA, FQGNSA. The CDR3 DNA follows: TGTGCCAGCAGCCCTAGCTATCGGGAGCTGTTTTTT. Protein product: CASSPSYRELFF.

The chain recombines TRBV10-2 with TRBJ2-2, with 9 nucleotides matching TRBD2. Per germline, CDR1 WSHSY and CDR2 SAAADI. The trim removed 7 bases at V and 0 bases at J, leaving 9 bases unmatched. The CDR3 covers 17 residues. The CDR3: CASTPGLAGPNTGELFF. The CDR3 nucleotides are TGCGCCAGCACCCCCGGCCTAGCGGGGCCGAACACCGGGGAGCTGTTTTTT.

V usage is TRBV7-8 and J usage is TRBJ2-1; TRBD2 agrees at 7 bases. CDR3 length: 18 residues. Germline CDR1 and CDR2: SGHVS and FQNEAQ. The trim removed 1 base at V and 1 base at J, leaving 10 bases unmatched. The DNA for the CDR3 is TGTGCCAGCAGCTTAGATGGCGGGGGTCCCGTATCCTACAATGAGCAGTTCTTC. As protein: CASSLDGGGPVSYNEQFF.

This clonotype was seen a handful of times. The chain is built from TRBV18 and TRBJ2-5, with D maybe TRBD1 (5 bases). This CDR3 region has 17 residues. Germline CDR1 is KGHSH and CDR2 is LQKENI. V was clipped by 0 bases and J by 3 bases, with 17 bases between them. DNA of the CDR3: TGTGCCAGCTCACCACCGATGATTTCAGGGTTGGAAGAGACCCAGTACTTC. It codes for CASSPPMISGLEETQYF. The whole variable domain, remainder taken from reference TRBV18 and TRBJ2-5, is NAGVMQNPRHLVRRRGQEARLRCSPMKGHSHVYWYRQLPEEGLKFMVYLQKENIIDESGMPKERFSAEFPKEGPSILRIQQVVRGDSAAYFCASSPPMISGLEETQYFGPGTRLLVL.

V and J are TRBV10-3 and TRBJ2-5, with TRBD2 matching 11 bases. This CDR3 is 14 amino acids long. The germline V gene has CDR1 ENHRY and CDR2 SYGVKD. The junction had 6 bases not matched to a gene; V was cut back by 10 bases and J by 2 bases. The CDR3 coding sequence is TGTGCCACGACGGGACTAGCGGATCAAGAGACCCAGTACTTC. This gives the protein CATTGLADQETQYF.

The rearrangement joins TRBV6-2 or TRBV6-3 to TRBJ2-7, with 10 bases lining up with TRBD2. The CDR3 length is 15 residues. After removal of 2 bases from V and 4 bases from J, the junction contained 5 bases not matched to a gene. CDR1 MNHEY and CDR2 SVGEGT come from the germline V gene. The CDR3 here is CASSYGVAGGYEQYF. CDR3 nucleotide sequence: TGTGCCAGCAGTTACGGGGTAGCGGGGGGATACGAGCAGTACTTC.